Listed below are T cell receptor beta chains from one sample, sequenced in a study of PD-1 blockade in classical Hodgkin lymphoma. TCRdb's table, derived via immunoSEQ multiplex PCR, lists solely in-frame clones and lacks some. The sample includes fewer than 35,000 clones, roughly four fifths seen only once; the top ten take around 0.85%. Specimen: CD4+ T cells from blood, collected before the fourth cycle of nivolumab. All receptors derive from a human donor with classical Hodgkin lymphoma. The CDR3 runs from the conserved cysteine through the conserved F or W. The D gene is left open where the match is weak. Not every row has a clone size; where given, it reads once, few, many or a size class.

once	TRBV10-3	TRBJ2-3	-	CAISERGATDTQYF	TGTGCCATCAGTGAGAGGGGGGCCACAGATACGCAGTATTTT
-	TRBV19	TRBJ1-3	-	CASSLRPNSGNTIYF	TGTGCCAGTAGTCTGCGCCCTAACTCTGGAAACACCATATATTTT
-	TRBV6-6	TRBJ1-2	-	CASSYSPNYGYTF	TGTGCCAGCAGTTACTCTCCAAACTATGGCTACACCTTC
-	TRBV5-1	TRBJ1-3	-	CASSLVGQGAVSYF	-
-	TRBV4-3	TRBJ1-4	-	CASSQDTQELFF	TGCGCCAGCAGCCAAGATACCCAGGAACTGTTTTTT
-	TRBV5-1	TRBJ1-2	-	CASSLELRGYGYTF	TGCGCCAGCAGCTTGGAGCTCAGGGGATATGGCTACACCTTC
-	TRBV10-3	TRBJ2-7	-	CAISPVEGYEQYF	TGTGCCATCAGTCCAGTGGAGGGGTACGAGCAGTACTTC
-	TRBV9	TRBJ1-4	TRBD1	CASSALPTGVANEKLFF	TGTGCCAGCAGCGCCCTCCCGACAGGGGTGGCTAATGAAAAACTGTTTTTT
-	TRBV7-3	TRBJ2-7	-	CASSVSGPGSYEQYF	TGTGCCAGCAGCGTTTCGGGACCGGGCTCCTACGAGCAGTACTTC
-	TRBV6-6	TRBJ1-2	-	CASSYSAMGAGNGYTF	TGTGCCAGCAGTTACTCGGCGATGGGGGCAGGAAATGGCTACACCTTC
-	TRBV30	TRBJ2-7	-	CAWSEEAASYEQYF	TGTGCCTGGAGTGAGGAGGCAGCGAGTTACGAGCAGTACTTC
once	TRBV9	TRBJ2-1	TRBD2	CASSVGSGGSYNEQFF	TGTGCCAGCAGCGTCGGTAGCGGGGGAAGCTACAATGAGCAGTTCTTC
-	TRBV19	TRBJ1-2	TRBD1	CASSGDRGYGYTF	TGTGCCAGTAGCGGGGACAGGGGCTATGGCTACACCTTC
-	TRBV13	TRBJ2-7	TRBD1	CASSEGTGGLYEQYF	TGTGCCAGCAGCGAGGGGACAGGGGGCCTCTACGAGCAGTACTTC
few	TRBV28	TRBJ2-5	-	CASRPHRAEPQETQYF	TGTGCCAGCAGACCCCACCGGGCAGAACCCCAAGAGACCCAGTACTTC
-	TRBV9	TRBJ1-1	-	CASSPSGTYTEAFF	TGTGCCAGCAGCCCTAGTGGGACATACACTGAAGCTTTCTTT
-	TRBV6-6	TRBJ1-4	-	CASSYSSGSLDEKLFF	TGTGCCAGCAGTTACTCTTCCGGGAGTCTAGACGAAAAACTGTTTTTT
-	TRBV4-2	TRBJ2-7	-	CASSREGLGGYSYEQYF	TGTGCCAGCAGCCGAGAGGGACTCGGGGGTTACTCCTACGAGCAGTACTTC
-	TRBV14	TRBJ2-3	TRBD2	CASSQESRGGHDTQYF	TGTGCCAGCAGCCAAGAGTCTCGGGGGGGGCACGATACGCAGTATTTT
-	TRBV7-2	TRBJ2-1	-	CASSLILDSYNEQFF	TGTGCCAGCAGCTTAATACTGGATTCCTACAATGAGCAGTTCTTC
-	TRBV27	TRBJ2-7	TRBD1	CASRLRTGINRSYEQYF	TGTGCCAGCAGGCTCCGGACAGGGATCAATCGGTCCTACGAGCAGTACTTC
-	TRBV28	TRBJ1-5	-	CASIQHSNQPQHF	TGTGCCAGCATCCAACATAGCAATCAGCCCCAGCATTTT
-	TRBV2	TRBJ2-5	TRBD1	CASSEALGRGQETQYF	TGTGCCAGCAGTGAAGCGCTCGGCAGGGGGCAAGAGACCCAGTACTTC
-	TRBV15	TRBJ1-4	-	CATSRGTAAGEKLFF	TGTGCCACCAGCAGAGGGACCGCAGCGGGTGAAAAACTGTTTTTT
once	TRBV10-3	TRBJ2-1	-	CAISESRPNEQFF	TGTGCCATCAGTGAGTCCCGACCCAATGAGCAGTTCTTC
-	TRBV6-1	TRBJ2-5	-	CASISDMQETQYF	TGTGCCAGCATTTCAGACATGCAAGAGACCCAGTACTTC
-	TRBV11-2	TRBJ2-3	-	CASSFEGLVTDTQYF	TGTGCCAGCAGCTTCGAGGGCTTAGTCACAGATACGCAGTATTTT
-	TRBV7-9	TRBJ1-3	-	CAIVEGNTIYF	TGTGCCATCGTAGAGGGAAACACCATATATTTT
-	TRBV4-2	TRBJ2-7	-	CASSQRPYEQYF	TGTGCCAGCAGCCAACGCCCCTACGAGCAGTACTTC
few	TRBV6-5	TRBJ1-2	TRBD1	CASSRTTGKYGYTF	TGTGCCAGCAGTCGTACGACAGGGAAATATGGCTACACCTTC
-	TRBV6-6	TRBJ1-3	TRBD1	CASSGSQGYSGNTIYF	TGTGCCAGCAGTGGCTCACAGGGGTACTCTGGAAACACCATATATTTT
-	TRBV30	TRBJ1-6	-	CAWSVTENSPLHF	TGTGCCTGGAGTGTAACAGAGAATTCACCCCTCCACTTT
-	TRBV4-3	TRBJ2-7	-	CASSQETRSSPYEQYF	TGCGCCAGCAGCCAAGAAACTAGATCATCTCCCTACGAGCAGTACTTC
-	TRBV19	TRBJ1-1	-	CASGGAGTEAFF	TGTGCCAGTGGGGGCGCAGGCACTGAAGCTTTCTTT
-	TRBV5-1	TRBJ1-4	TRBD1	CASSPGQAFEKLFF	TGCGCCAGCAGTCCGGGACAGGCGTTTGAAAAACTGTTTTTT
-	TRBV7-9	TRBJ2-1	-	CASSLDRLRTETVNEQFF	TGTGCCAGCAGCTTAGACCGTTTGAGGACGGAGACCGTAAATGAGCAGTTCTTC
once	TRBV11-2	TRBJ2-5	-	CASSLNGGAGETQYF	TGTGCCAGCAGCTTAAATGGTGGGGCCGGGGAGACCCAGTACTTC
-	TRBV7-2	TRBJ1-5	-	CASSLAVGGPNNQPQHF	TGTGCCAGCAGCTTAGCTGTGGGGGGCCCGAACAATCAGCCCCAGCATTTT
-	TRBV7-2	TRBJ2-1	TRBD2	CASSSSGGNYNEQFF	TGTGCCAGCAGCTCCAGCGGGGGAAACTACAATGAGCAGTTCTTC
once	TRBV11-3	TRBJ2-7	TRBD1	CASSLDRGFEQYF	TGTGCCAGCAGCCTGGACAGGGGCTTTGAGCAGTACTTC
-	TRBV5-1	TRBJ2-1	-	CASSLRHQLRKGMGNEQFF	TGCGCCAGCAGCTTGCGCCACCAGCTCAGGAAGGGGATGGGCAATGAGCAGTTCTTC
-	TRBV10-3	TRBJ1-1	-	CAISESRWGTNTEAFF	TGTGCCATCAGTGAGTCTAGGTGGGGAACGAACACTGAAGCTTTCTTT
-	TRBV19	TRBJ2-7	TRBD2	CASRRGSYEHEQYF	TGTGCCAGTAGGCGGGGGTCCTACGAACACGAGCAGTACTTC
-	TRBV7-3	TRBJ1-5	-	CASSLFTGYSRQPQHF	TGTGCCAGCAGCTTATTTACCGGGTACTCGAGGCAGCCCCAGCATTTT
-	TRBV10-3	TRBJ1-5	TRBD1	CAISSTGRDQPQHF	TGTGCCATCAGTTCGACAGGGCGGGATCAGCCCCAGCATTTT